These 18 T cell receptor beta chains came from one sample sequenced in a study of CD8 T cells in Susac syndrome. RNA totalling about 0.45 to 1 ug underwent reverse transcription with random hexamers. TCRdb independently ran MiXCR on the immunoSEQ multiplex PCR reads; one entry per CDR3 protein. The sample lists about 300,000 distinct CDR3 sequences, approximately 89% occurring once. Sequencing was carried out using CD8+ T cells from PBMCs. These receptors originate from a human donor with multiple sclerosis.

The CDR3 region has the DNA TGTGCCAGCAGCCTTGCAGGGGATGGGGCCAACGTCCTGACTTTC. It codes for CASSLAGDGANVLTF. The V gene is TRBV14, the J gene TRBJ2-6; a weak D match, TRBD1 (6 bases). The CDR3 consists of 15 residues. V gave up 4 bases and J gave up 3 bases, with 10 bases separating them. Germline values: CDR1 SGHDN, CDR2 FVKESK.

This clonotype was seen once. The gene calls are TRBV11-3 and TRBJ2-1; 9 nucleotides line up with TRBD2. This CDR3 is 14 amino acids long. The trim removed 5 bases at V and 9 bases at J, leaving 8 bases unmatched. Germline-derived CDR1 and CDR2 are SGHNT and YENEEA. CDR3 residues: CASSGSGSGGEQFF. CDR3 DNA sequence: TGTGCCAGCAGCGGTAGCGGGAGTGGGGGTGAGCAGTTCTTC.

This chain uses TRBV4-3 with TRBJ2-1; 7 nucleotides align to TRBD2. The CDR3 runs to 14 residues. Germline CDR1 is LGHNA and CDR2 is YSLEER. V trimming: 4 bases; J trimming: 3 bases; junction bases outside the gene matches: 3. CDR3 bases: TGCGCCAGCAGCCCCAGGACTAGCTACAATGAGCAGTTCTTC. Amino acid sequence: CASSPRTSYNEQFF.

This clonotype was counted once. The chain has TRBV6-6 and TRBJ2-6; D gene unclear. Germline V gene sequence: CDR1 MNHNY, CDR2 SVGAGI (reference sequence). V was clipped by 6 bases and J by 4 bases, with 13 bases between them. The CDR3 totals 15 residues. The CDR3 loop reads CASRAYRSGANVLTF. The CDR3 DNA follows: TGTGCCAGCAGAGCCTACAGATCCGGGGCCAACGTCCTGACTTTC.

As concerns this clonotype: At one boundary the junction diverges from the germline segment, which might be a read error. The chain couples TRBV27 to TRBJ2-7; 7 bases are shared with TRBD1. The germline CDR1 and CDR2 sequences are MNHEY and SMNVEV (reference sequence). The CDR3 consists of 13 residues. The chain's CDR3 is CASSLGQPYEQYF. CDR3 sequence (DNA): TGCGCCAGCAGCTTGGGACAGCCCTACGAGCAGTACTTC.

The chain has TRBV10-3 and TRBJ2-1, with D hard to call. Deletions cut 3 bases from V and 4 bases from J, with 13 bases between. Germline CDR1 reads ENHRY; CDR2 reads SYGVKD. The CDR3 covers 15 residues. CDR3 protein: CAISDPPGGYNEQFF. The CDR3 coding sequence is TGTGCCATCAGTGACCCCCCCGGTGGGTACAATGAGCAGTTCTTC.

This sequence joins TRBV10-3 and TRBJ1-1, with D hard to call. The CDR3 extends over 14 amino acids. The V end lost 3 bases, the J end lost 3 bases, and 11 bases lay between the germline ends. Germline V gene lookup returns CDR1 ENHRY and CDR2 SYGVKD. The CDR3 region is CAISEGPRDTEAFF. CDR3 coding DNA: TGTGCCATCAGTGAAGGGCCGCGGGACACTGAAGCTTTCTTT.

This clonotype was recorded only once. The chain employs TRBV6-5 and TRBJ2-7, with D possibly being TRBD1 (6 bases). Germline CDR1 reads MNHEY; CDR2 reads SVGAGI. V shed 2 bases and J shed 2 bases, with 16 bases lying between them. The CDR3 contains 16 residues. The CDR3 is CASSYTGTHSAYEQYF. In nucleotides, the CDR3 is TGTGCCAGCAGTTACACCGGGACACATTCAGCCTACGAGCAGTACTTC.

This chain links TRBV4-2 with TRBJ1-2; the D gene is possibly TRBD1 (6 bases). Trimming shortened V by 0 bases and J by 6 bases, and 14 bases separated the two germline ends. Germline CDR1 reads LGHNA; CDR2 reads YNFKEQ. This CDR3 is built from 15 residues. CDR3 in amino acids: CASSQDGGPLNGYTF. In DNA form, the CDR3 reads TGTGCCAGCAGCCAAGATGGGGGGCCGCTGAATGGCTACACCTTC.

The chain employs TRBV6-1 and TRBJ1-1, with D uncertain. CDR3 length: 12 amino acids. Germline-derived CDR1 and CDR2 are MNHNS and SASEGT. V was trimmed by 2 bases and J by 4 bases, leaving 5 bases between them. The CDR3 coding sequence is TGTGCCAGCAGTGAAATAAGCACTGAAGCTTTCTTT. As protein: CASSEISTEAFF.

This chain joins TRBV20-1 and TRBJ2-7; tentatively, D is TRBD1 (6 bases). Between the trimmed V and J ends, which lost 5 bases and 1 base, there was a span of 15 bases. CDR1 is DFQATT and CDR2 is SNEGSKA in the germline V gene (reference sequence). The CDR3 is 14 residues long. This CDR3 reads CSASRTVASYEQYF. CDR3 bases: TGCAGTGCTTCCCGGACAGTTGCTTCCTACGAGCAGTACTTC.

The chain couples TRBV28 to TRBJ2-7; D uncertain. The CDR3 is 14 residues long. Germline CDR1 MDHEN, CDR2 SYDVKM. V shed 3 bases and J shed 5 bases, with 14 bases lying between them. CDR3 DNA: TGTGCCAGCAGTTTGGGAACAGCCCTCCACGAGCAGTACTTC. Translating gives CASSLGTALHEQYF.

The CDR3 is CASSERTGGSEAFF. The CDR3 coding sequence is TGTGCCAGCAGTGAACGGACAGGGGGCTCTGAAGCTTTCTTT. This chain uses TRBV27 with TRBJ1-1, with 11 bases identical to TRBD1. Trimming at V came to 5 bases and at J to 6 bases, leaving 5 bases not matched to a gene. The CDR3 sequence is 14 residues long. The germline V gene has CDR1 MNHEY and CDR2 SMNVEV (reference sequence).

This clonotype was seen just once. V usage is TRBV5-6 and J usage is TRBJ1-1; no clear D gene. The V and J ends lost 2 bases and 4 bases respectively, with 15 bases between them. Per germline, CDR1 SGHDT and CDR2 YYEEEE. The CDR3 is made up of 15 amino acids. The CDR3 is CASSFPLAGSTEAFF. Here the CDR3 DNA reads TGTGCCAGCAGCTTTCCCCTCGCCGGAAGCACTGAAGCTTTCTTT.

The rearrangement joins TRBV27 to TRBJ2-1; possible D gene TRBD1, 5 bases. The CDR3 contains 14 residues. Between the trimmed V and J ends, which lost 5 bases and 0 bases, there was a span of 8 bases. Germline values: CDR1 MNHEY, CDR2 SMNVEV (reference sequence). The CDR3 DNA follows: TGTGCCAGCAGTAAACAGGCCTCCTACAATGAGCAGTTCTTC. Translating it yields CASSKQASYNEQFF.

The chain employs TRBV19 and TRBJ1-2, with D hard to call. CDR3 length equals 13 residues. Germline V gene sequence: CDR1 LNHDA, CDR2 SQIVND (reference sequence). V gave up 5 bases and J gave up 5 bases, with 12 bases separating them. Here the CDR3 reads CASSFRTVYGYTF. In DNA, the CDR3 is TGTGCCAGTAGTTTCCGGACGGTTTATGGCTACACCTTC.

Comments on this clonotype: A junction end diverges from the germline sequence, so it may reflect a read error. This rearrangement joins TRBV7-7 to TRBJ2-7; 8 bases match TRBD2. CDR3 length equals 13 residues. Germline CDR1 reads SSHAT; CDR2 reads FNYEAQ (reference sequence). CDR3 amino acids: CASRPGGGSEQYF. The DNA of the CDR3 is TGTGCTAGCAGACCCGGGGGGGGCAGCGAGCAGTACTTC.

The chain's CDR3 is CASSQDPRLNTEAFF. DNA of the CDR3: TGTGCCAGCAGCCAAGACCCCCGCTTGAACACTGAAGCTTTCTTT. This chain joins TRBV14 and TRBJ1-1; D gene ambiguous. The CDR3 contains 15 residues. The germline V gene encodes CDR1 SGHDN and CDR2 FVKESK. Trimming removed 0 bases at V and 0 bases at J, with 8 bases between. Using reference TRBV14 and TRBJ1-1 for the parts outside the CDR3, the full variable domain is EAGVTQFPSHSVIEKGQTVTLRCDPISGHDNLYWYRRVMGKEIKFLLHFVKESKQDESGMPNNRFLAERTGGTYSTLKVQPAELEDSGVYFCASSQDPRLNTEAFFGQGTRLTVV.